These T cell receptor beta chains were read from a single sample in a study of cytomegalovirus exposure and HLA in healthy donors. Here immunoSEQ multiplex PCR was the method, and the copy in TCRdb shows in-frame clones only, minus some. This sample has around 45,000 clones, with approximately 47% found just once. Sequenced sample: PBMCs. These TCRs come from a man aged 60 to 69 in good health and CMV-seronegative. Both conserved end residues are part of each CDR3. Fields, in order: D gene, clone size, V gene, J gene, CDR3 length, CDR3 DNA, CDR3 protein. D genes are given only for firm matches. Rows may omit the clone size; those that give it use once, few, many or a size class.

d_call: NA
clone_size: few
v_call: TRBV10-1
j_call: TRBJ2-2
cdr3_length: 14
cdr3_nt: TGCGCCAGCAGCGCTAGTAGCCTAGCCGGGGAGCTGTTTTTT
cdr3_aa: CASSASSLAGELFF

d_call: NA
clone_size: NA
v_call: TRBV6-5
j_call: TRBJ1-1
cdr3_length: 15
cdr3_nt: TGTGCCAGCAGTTACACGACAGCCGTTGGGGCTGAAGCTTTCTTT
cdr3_aa: CASSYTTAVGAEAFF

d_call: TRBD1
clone_size: few
v_call: TRBV2
j_call: TRBJ1-2
cdr3_length: 14
cdr3_nt: TGTGCCAGCAGTGAATTAGGGACAGGGGATGGCTACACCTTC
cdr3_aa: CASSELGTGDGYTF

d_call: NA
clone_size: few
v_call: TRBV5-1
j_call: TRBJ2-1
cdr3_length: 13
cdr3_nt: TGCGCCAGCAGCTTGGGGCTACAGGGACAGCAGTTCTTC
cdr3_aa: CASSLGLQGQQFF

d_call: TRBD1
clone_size: once
v_call: TRBV6-5
j_call: TRBJ2-1
cdr3_length: 16
cdr3_nt: TGTGCCAGCAGTTACTCGACCGCAGGGGGCTCAAATGAGCAGTTCTTC
cdr3_aa: CASSYSTAGGSNEQFF

d_call: NA
clone_size: NA
v_call: TRBV28
j_call: TRBJ2-1
cdr3_length: 14
cdr3_nt: TGTGCCAGCAGCCCTCGGTTTCCGTACAATGAGCAGTTCTTC
cdr3_aa: CASSPRFPYNEQFF

d_call: NA
clone_size: NA
v_call: TRBV29-1
j_call: TRBJ1-3
cdr3_length: 13
cdr3_nt: TGCAGCGTTGAAGACGTTTTCGTAAACACCATATATTTT
cdr3_aa: CSVEDVFVNTIYF

d_call: TRBD1
clone_size: few
v_call: TRBV2
j_call: TRBJ2-4
cdr3_length: 15
cdr3_nt: TGTGCCAGCAGGGACAGGGGAGGGACCATAAACATTCAGTACTTC
cdr3_aa: CASRDRGGTINIQYF

d_call: NA
clone_size: few
v_call: TRBV28
j_call: TRBJ1-1
cdr3_length: 13
cdr3_nt: TGTGCCAGCAGTTTAACAGGGCCCACTGAAGCTTTCTTT
cdr3_aa: CASSLTGPTEAFF

d_call: TRBD1
clone_size: NA
v_call: TRBV27
j_call: TRBJ2-7
cdr3_length: 13
cdr3_nt: TGTGCCAGCAGTTTTACAGGGGGAGACGAGCAGTACTTC
cdr3_aa: CASSFTGGDEQYF

d_call: TRBD2
clone_size: NA
v_call: TRBV18
j_call: TRBJ2-5
cdr3_length: 14
cdr3_nt: TGTGCCAGCTCACATTTAGCGGGAGAAGAGACCCAGTACTTC
cdr3_aa: CASSHLAGEETQYF

d_call: NA
clone_size: NA
v_call: TRBV2
j_call: TRBJ1-1
cdr3_length: 12
cdr3_nt: TGTGCCAGCAGTGGACCAGTTCGGGGAGCTTTCTTT
cdr3_aa: CASSGPVRGAFF

d_call: TRBD2
clone_size: NA
v_call: TRBV4-2
j_call: TRBJ2-1
cdr3_length: 16
cdr3_nt: TGTGCCAGCAGCCAAGAAAAAGCTAGCGGGAGGAATGAGCAGTTCTTC
cdr3_aa: CASSQEKASGRNEQFF

d_call: NA
clone_size: NA
v_call: TRBV10-3
j_call: TRBJ1-1
cdr3_length: 15
cdr3_nt: TGTGCCATCAGTGATAGGGCAGGGGAAGGCACTGAAGCTTTCTTT
cdr3_aa: CAISDRAGEGTEAFF

d_call: TRBD2
clone_size: few
v_call: TRBV2
j_call: TRBJ2-1
cdr3_length: 15
cdr3_nt: TGTGCCAGCAGTGTCGGGCTAGCGGGAGCTAATGAGCAGTTCTTC
cdr3_aa: CASSVGLAGANEQFF

d_call: NA
clone_size: NA
v_call: TRBV11-3
j_call: TRBJ2-7
cdr3_length: 13
cdr3_nt: TGTGCCAGCAGCGTATCTGCTAGCGACGAGCAGTACTTC
cdr3_aa: CASSVSASDEQYF

d_call: NA
clone_size: few
v_call: TRBV19
j_call: TRBJ2-7
cdr3_length: 13
cdr3_nt: TGTGCCAGTAGTTCGGCGGGGGCGTCCGAGCAGTACTTC
cdr3_aa: CASSSAGASEQYF

d_call: TRBD1
clone_size: NA
v_call: TRBV12-5
j_call: TRBJ1-1
cdr3_length: 17
cdr3_nt: TGTGCTAGTGGTTTGGTAAGGGGGAACAGGGGGCACTCTGAAGCTTTCTTT
cdr3_aa: CASGLVRGNRGHSEAFF

d_call: NA
clone_size: NA
v_call: TRBV5-1
j_call: TRBJ1-2
cdr3_length: 14
cdr3_nt: TGCGCCAGCAGCTTGGGCGACCAGGGCTATGGCTACACCTTC
cdr3_aa: CASSLGDQGYGYTF

d_call: NA
clone_size: NA
v_call: TRBV6-6
j_call: TRBJ2-3
cdr3_length: 15
cdr3_nt: TGTGCCAGCAGTCCAACAGGGAATACCGCAGATACGCAGTATTTT
cdr3_aa: CASSPTGNTADTQYF

d_call: NA
clone_size: NA
v_call: TRBV6-1
j_call: TRBJ1-1
cdr3_length: 11
cdr3_nt: TGTGCCAGCAGTAGACAGCGTGAAGCTTTCTTT
cdr3_aa: CASSRQREAFF

d_call: TRBD2
clone_size: few
v_call: TRBV30
j_call: TRBJ2-3
cdr3_length: 15
cdr3_nt: TGTGCCTGGAGGAGAATAGCGGGGGGGGTAGATACGCAGTATTTT
cdr3_aa: CAWRRIAGGVDTQYF

d_call: NA
clone_size: NA
v_call: TRBV7-9
j_call: TRBJ2-7
cdr3_length: 14
cdr3_nt: TGTGCCAGCAGACCAACAGGGCCTTCCTACGAGCAGTACTTC
cdr3_aa: CASRPTGPSYEQYF

d_call: TRBD1
clone_size: few
v_call: TRBV30
j_call: TRBJ1-5
cdr3_length: 14
cdr3_nt: TGTGCCTGGAGTTTACAGGGGGAGCGGCAGCCCCAGCATTTT
cdr3_aa: CAWSLQGERQPQHF

d_call: TRBD1
clone_size: few
v_call: TRBV10-2
j_call: TRBJ1-4
cdr3_length: 16
cdr3_nt: TGCGCCAGCACCCCGGGACAGGGGAGAGGGGTGAAAAAACTGTTTTTT
cdr3_aa: CASTPGQGRGVKKLFF

d_call: NA
clone_size: NA
v_call: TRBV27
j_call: TRBJ2-3
cdr3_length: 13
cdr3_nt: TGTGCCAGCAGTTTATCCGGGGGTGGAACGCAGTATTTT
cdr3_aa: CASSLSGGGTQYF

d_call: NA
clone_size: NA
v_call: TRBV7-9
j_call: TRBJ2-1
cdr3_length: 13
cdr3_nt: TGTGCCAGCAGCTTTCCCAGGGGAGATGAGCAGTTCTTC
cdr3_aa: CASSFPRGDEQFF

d_call: NA
clone_size: once
v_call: TRBV5-1
j_call: TRBJ2-7
cdr3_length: 15
cdr3_nt: TGCGCCAGCAGCTTGACCCCGGGTCTTGAGGGCGAGCAGTACTTC
cdr3_aa: CASSLTPGLEGEQYF

d_call: NA
clone_size: few
v_call: TRBV6-1
j_call: TRBJ1-5
cdr3_length: 13
cdr3_nt: TGTGCCAGCAGTGCTAATAGCAATCAGCCCCAGCATTTT
cdr3_aa: CASSANSNQPQHF

d_call: NA
clone_size: NA
v_call: TRBV30
j_call: TRBJ2-3
cdr3_length: 15
cdr3_nt: TGTGCCTGGAGTGTACAGCCCTCCCTCACAGATACGCAGTATTTT
cdr3_aa: CAWSVQPSLTDTQYF

d_call: TRBD1
clone_size: NA
v_call: TRBV4-3
j_call: TRBJ1-1
cdr3_length: 15
cdr3_nt: TGCGCCAGCAGCCAAGTTGGGACAGGCCAGTCTCGAGCTTTCTTT
cdr3_aa: CASSQVGTGQSRAFF

d_call: NA
clone_size: NA
v_call: TRBV6-1
j_call: TRBJ2-1
cdr3_length: 13
cdr3_nt: TGTGCCAGCAGGACTACAGGGTATAATGAGCAGTTCTTC
cdr3_aa: CASRTTGYNEQFF

d_call: NA
clone_size: NA
v_call: TRBV25-1
j_call: TRBJ2-7
cdr3_length: 12
cdr3_nt: TGTGCCAGCAGTGAATATATTAACGAGCAGTACTTC
cdr3_aa: CASSEYINEQYF

d_call: TRBD2
clone_size: NA
v_call: TRBV28
j_call: TRBJ2-1
cdr3_length: 14
cdr3_nt: TGTGCCATCGAAAGACTAGCGGGATTGAATGAGCAGTTCTTC
cdr3_aa: CAIERLAGLNEQFF

d_call: TRBD1
clone_size: once
v_call: TRBV7-2
j_call: TRBJ2-1
cdr3_length: 16
cdr3_nt: TGTGCCAGCAGCGAGACGGGAACAGGGGCGCGGGATGAGCAGTTCTTC
cdr3_aa: CASSETGTGARDEQFF

d_call: TRBD2
clone_size: NA
v_call: TRBV18
j_call: TRBJ2-7
cdr3_length: 18
cdr3_nt: TGTGCCAGCTCACCAGGCCAGGGACTAGCGGGAACTCCCTACGAGCAGTACTTC
cdr3_aa: CASSPGQGLAGTPYEQYF

d_call: NA
clone_size: NA
v_call: TRBV28
j_call: TRBJ2-7
cdr3_length: 13
cdr3_nt: TGTGCCAGCAGTTTCCCTGTCCCCTACGAGCAGTACTTC
cdr3_aa: CASSFPVPYEQYF

d_call: NA
clone_size: NA
v_call: TRBV2
j_call: TRBJ2-1
cdr3_length: 12
cdr3_nt: TGTGCCAGCAGTGGCGATACCAAAGAGCAGTTCTTC
cdr3_aa: CASSGDTKEQFF